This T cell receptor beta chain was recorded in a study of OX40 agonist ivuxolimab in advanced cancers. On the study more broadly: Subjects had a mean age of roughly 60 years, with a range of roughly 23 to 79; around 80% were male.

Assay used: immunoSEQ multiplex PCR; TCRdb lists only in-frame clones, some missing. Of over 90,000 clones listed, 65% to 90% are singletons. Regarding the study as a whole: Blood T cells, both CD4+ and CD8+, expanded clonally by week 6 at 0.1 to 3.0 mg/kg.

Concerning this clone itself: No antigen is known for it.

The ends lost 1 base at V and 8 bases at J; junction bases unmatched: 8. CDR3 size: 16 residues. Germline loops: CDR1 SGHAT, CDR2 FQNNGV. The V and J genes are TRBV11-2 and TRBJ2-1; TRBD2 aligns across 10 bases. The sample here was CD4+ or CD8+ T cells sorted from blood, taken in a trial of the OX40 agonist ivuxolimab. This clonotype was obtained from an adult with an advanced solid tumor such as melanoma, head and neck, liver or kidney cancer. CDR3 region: CASSLGRLAGVDEQFF. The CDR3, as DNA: TGTGCCAGCAGCTTAGGCCGGCTAGCGGGAGTCGATGAGCAGTTCTTC. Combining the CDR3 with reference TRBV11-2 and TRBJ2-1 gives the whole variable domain EAGVAQSPRYKIIEKRQSVAFWCNPISGHATLYWYQQILGQGPKLLIQFQNNGVVDDSQLPKDRFSAERLKGVDSTLKIQPAKLEDSAVYLCASSLGRLAGVDEQFFGPGTRLTVL.